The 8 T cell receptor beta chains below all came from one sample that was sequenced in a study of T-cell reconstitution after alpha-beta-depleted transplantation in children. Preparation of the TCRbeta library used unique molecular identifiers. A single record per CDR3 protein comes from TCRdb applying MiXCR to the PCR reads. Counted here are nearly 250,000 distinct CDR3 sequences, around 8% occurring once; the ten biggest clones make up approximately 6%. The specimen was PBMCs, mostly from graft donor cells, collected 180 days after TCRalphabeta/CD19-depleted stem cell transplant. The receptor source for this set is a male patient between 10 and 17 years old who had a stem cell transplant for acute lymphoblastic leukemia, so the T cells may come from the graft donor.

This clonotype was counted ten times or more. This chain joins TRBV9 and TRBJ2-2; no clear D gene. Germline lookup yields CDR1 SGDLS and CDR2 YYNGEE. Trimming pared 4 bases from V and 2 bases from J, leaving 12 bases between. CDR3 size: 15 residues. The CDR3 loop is CASSLTGYNTGELFF. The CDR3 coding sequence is TGTGCCAGCAGCCTAACGGGTTATAACACCGGGGAGCTGTTTTTT. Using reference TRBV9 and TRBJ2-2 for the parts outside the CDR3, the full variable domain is DSGVTQTPKHLITATGQRVTLRCSPRSGDLSVYWYQQSLDQGLQFLIQYYNGEERAKGNILERFSAQQFPDLHSELNLSSLELGDSALYFCASSLTGYNTGELFFGEGSRLTVL.

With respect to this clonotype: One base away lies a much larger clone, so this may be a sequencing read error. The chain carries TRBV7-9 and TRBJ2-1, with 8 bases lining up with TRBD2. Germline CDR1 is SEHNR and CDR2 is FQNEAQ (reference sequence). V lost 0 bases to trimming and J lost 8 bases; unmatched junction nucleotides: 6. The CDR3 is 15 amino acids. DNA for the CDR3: TGTGCCAGCAGCTTAGCCGGGGGGGGCGGGGATGAGCAGTTCTTC. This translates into CASSLAGGGGDEQFF.

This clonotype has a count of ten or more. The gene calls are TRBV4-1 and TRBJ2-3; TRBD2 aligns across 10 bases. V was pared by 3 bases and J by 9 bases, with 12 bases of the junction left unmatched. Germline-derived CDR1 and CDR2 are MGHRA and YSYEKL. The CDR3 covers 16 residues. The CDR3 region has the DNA TGCGCCAGCAGCCATGAAGGGGCTAGCGGGAGTTACACGCAGTATTTT. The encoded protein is CASSHEGASGSYTQYF.

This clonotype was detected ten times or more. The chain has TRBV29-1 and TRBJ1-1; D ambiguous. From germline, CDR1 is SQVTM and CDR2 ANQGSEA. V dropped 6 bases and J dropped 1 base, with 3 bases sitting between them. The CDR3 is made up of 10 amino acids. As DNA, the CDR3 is TGCAGCGTCGCGAACACTGAAGCTTTCTTT. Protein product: CSVANTEAFF. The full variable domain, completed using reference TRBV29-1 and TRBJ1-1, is SAVISQKPSRDICQRGTSLTIQCQVDSQVTMMFWYRQQPGQSLTLIATANQGSEATYESGFVIDKFPISRPNLTFSTLTVSNMSPEDSSIYLCSVANTEAFFGQGTRLTVV.

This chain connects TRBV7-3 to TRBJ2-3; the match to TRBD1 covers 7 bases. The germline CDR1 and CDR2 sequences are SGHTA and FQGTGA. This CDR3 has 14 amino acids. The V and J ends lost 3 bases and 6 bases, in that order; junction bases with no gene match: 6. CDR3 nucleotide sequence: TGTGCCAGCAGCTTTTGGACAGGTCCCGATACGCAGTATTTT. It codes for CASSFWTGPDTQYF. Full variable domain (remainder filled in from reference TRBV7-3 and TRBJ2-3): GAGVSQTPSNKVTEKGKYVELRCDPISGHTALYWYRQSLGQGPEFLIYFQGTGAADDSGLPNDRFFAVRPEGSVSTLKIQRTERGDSAVYLCASSFWTGPDTQYFGPGTRLTVL.

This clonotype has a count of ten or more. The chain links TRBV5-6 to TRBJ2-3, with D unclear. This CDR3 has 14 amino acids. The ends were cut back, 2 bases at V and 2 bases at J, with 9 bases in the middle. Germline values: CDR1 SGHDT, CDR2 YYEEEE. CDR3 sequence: CASSFLGPTDTQYF. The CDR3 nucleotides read TGTGCCAGCAGCTTTCTCGGGCCCACAGATACGCAGTATTTT.

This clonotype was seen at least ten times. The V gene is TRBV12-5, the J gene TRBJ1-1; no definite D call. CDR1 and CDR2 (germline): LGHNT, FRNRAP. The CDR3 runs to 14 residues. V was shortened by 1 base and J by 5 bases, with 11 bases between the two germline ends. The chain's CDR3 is CASGLGQTGTEAFF. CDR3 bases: TGTGCTAGTGGTTTGGGGCAGACGGGGACTGAAGCTTTCTTT.

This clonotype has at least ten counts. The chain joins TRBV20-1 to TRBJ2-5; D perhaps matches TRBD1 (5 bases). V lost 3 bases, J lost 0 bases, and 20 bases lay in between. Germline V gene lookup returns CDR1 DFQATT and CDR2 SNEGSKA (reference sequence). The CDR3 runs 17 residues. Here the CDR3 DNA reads TGCAGTGCTAGGGTACAGGTGAAGCCCTTCTACCAAGAGACCCAGTACTTC. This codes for CSARVQVKPFYQETQYF.